The 25 T cell receptor beta chains listed next were all sequenced from one sample in a study of technical replicates of blood from a few donors (TCRdb year 2017). Libraries were built with the immunoSEQ multiplex PCR assay. The immuneACCESS repertoire file appears here via TCRdb, limited to in-frame rearrangements. These files lack a portion of the clones; in checked studies, under half of the deficit traces to unresolved V genes, and the cause of the others is not known. The sample contains tens of thousands of clones, 90% to 95% of them found a single time. The top ten clonotypes cover roughly 0.25% of the sample. The sample was T cells isolated from PBMCs. The receptor set was obtained from a human donor in good health.

The rearrangement uses TRBV10-3 and TRBJ2-1; 8 bases fit TRBD2. V gave up 6 bases and J gave up 5 bases; unmatched junction bases: 6. The CDR3 extends over 14 amino acids. Germline lookup yields CDR1 ENHRY and CDR2 SYGVKD. For the CDR3, the DNA is TGTGCCATCAGGGTAGCGGGATCGAACAATGAGCAGTTCTTC. Its protein product is CAIRVAGSNNEQFF.

This chain links TRBV5-1 with TRBJ2-3; 9 nucleotides agree with TRBD1. J was trimmed by 6 bases and V by 2 bases; bases with no gene match: 7. This CDR3 is 15 amino acids long. CDR1 and CDR2 (germline): SGHRS, YFSETQ. CDR3 residues: CASSFRTGAGDTQYF. CDR3 nucleotide sequence: TGCGCCAGCAGCTTTCGGACAGGGGCCGGGGATACGCAGTATTTT.

This clone was seen once. The genes are TRBV12-5 and TRBJ1-6; D is ambiguous. The germline V and J ends were trimmed by 8 bases and 3 bases, with 14 bases remaining between them. Germline V gene data show CDR1 as LGHNT and CDR2 as FRNRAP. The CDR3 contains 15 residues. The DNA for the CDR3 is TGTGCTAGTCGACACGGGGAAAGCTATAATTCACCCCTCCACTTT. Translated, it gives CASRHGESYNSPLHF.

DNA for the CDR3: TGTGCCAGCAGCTTGGAGGGGGCGGCGGAGACCCAGTACTTC. Amino acid sequence: CASSLEGAAETQYF. The chain employs TRBV5-6 and TRBJ2-5; 7 nucleotides align to TRBD1. Trimming took 0 bases from V and 5 from J; bases not matched to a gene: 4. The CDR3 covers 14 residues. Germline CDR1 reads SGHDT; CDR2 reads YYEEEE.

A single count supports this clone. The J gene is TRBJ1-5, the V gene TRBV4-1; 8 bases map to TRBD1. J lost 7 bases, V lost 0 bases, and 5 bases had no gene match. Per germline, CDR1 MGHRA and CDR2 YSYEKL. The CDR3 has 15 residues. This CDR3 reads CASSQDQDRAQPQHF. CDR3 coding DNA: TGCGCCAGCAGCCAAGATCAGGACAGGGCCCAGCCCCAGCATTTT.

The rearrangement links TRBV6-6 to TRBJ1-2; TRBD1 matches 10 bases. Germline V gives CDR1 MNHNY, CDR2 SVGAGI (reference sequence). This CDR3 comprises 15 residues. The trim removed 3 bases at V and 2 bases at J, leaving 3 bases unmatched. DNA of the CDR3: TGTGCCAGCAGTTATACGACAGGGGGCAACTATGGCTACACCTTC. Translation gives CASSYTTGGNYGYTF.

V gene TRBV28 combines with J gene TRBJ1-1; D not resolved. The germline gives CDR1 MDHEN, CDR2 SYDVKM. V was shortened by 10 bases and J by 2 bases, with 11 bases between the two germline ends. The CDR3 is 12 amino acids. CDR3 nucleotides: TGTGCCACCCAGGCTCGCAACACTGAAGCTTTCTTT. Translating it yields CATQARNTEAFF.

In the case of this clone: Other nucleotide sequences in the sample specify the same CDR3. The chain recombines TRBV7-9 with TRBJ2-1; a weak D match, TRBD1 (5 bases). The CDR3 is 13 amino acids. V dropped 3 bases and J dropped 2 bases, with 5 bases sitting between them. Germline V gives CDR1 SEHNR, CDR2 FQNEAQ (reference sequence). CDR3 sequence (DNA): TGTGCCAGCAGCTTGGACACCTACAATGAGCAGTTCTTC. It specifies CASSLDTYNEQFF.

The chain joins TRBV5-1 to TRBJ2-7, with D possibly being TRBD1 (5 bases). V lost 3 bases and J 5 bases, leaving 9 bases between the germline ends. Germline CDR1 SGHRS, CDR2 YFSETQ. This CDR3 has 12 residues. This chain's CDR3 is CASSSGFHEQYF. The CDR3 nucleotides are TGCGCCAGCAGCTCAGGGTTCCACGAGCAGTACTTC. The full variable domain, in which reference TRBV5-1 and TRBJ2-7 provide the parts outside the CDR3, is KAGVTQTPRYLIKTRGQQVTLSCSPISGHRSVSWYQQTPGQGLQFLFEYFSETQRNKGNFPGRFSGRQFSNSRSEMNVSTLELGDSALYLCASSSGFHEQYFGPGTRLTVT.

V and J are TRBV19 and TRBJ2-7; D uncertain. V was pared by 7 bases and J by 2 bases, with 15 bases between. Per the germline V gene, CDR1 is LNHDA and CDR2 is SQIVND (reference sequence). CDR3 length: 14 residues. The CDR3 region is CASKNDNSPYEQYF. In DNA form, the CDR3 reads TGTGCCAGTAAAAATGATAACAGTCCCTACGAGCAGTACTTC.

The chain recombines TRBV27 with TRBJ1-1, with D possibly matching TRBD1 (6 bases). The CDR3 totals 20 residues. Germline assignment: CDR1 MNHEY and CDR2 SMNVEV (reference sequence). Trimming pared 0 bases from V and 6 bases from J, leaving 29 bases between. The CDR3 loop reads CASSLSGVRGHLTFRAEAFF. DNA of the CDR3: TGTGCCAGCAGTTTATCGGGGGTAAGGGGACACCTCACTTTTAGGGCTGAAGCTTTCTTT.

V and J are TRBV9 and TRBJ2-7, with 10 bases lining up with TRBD1. The V gene's germline CDR1 is SGDLS and CDR2 YYNGEE. J lost 5 bases, V lost 4 bases, and 6 bases had no gene match. CDR3 length: 14 amino acids. CDR3 loop: CASSRDRGIDEQYF. In DNA form, the CDR3 reads TGTGCCAGCAGCCGGGACAGGGGTATCGACGAGCAGTACTTC.

The rearrangement links TRBV19 to TRBJ1-4; TRBD1 matches 9 bases. Germline trimming cut 10 bases from V and 3 bases from J; bases unmatched to any gene: 12. Germline V gives CDR1 LNHDA, CDR2 SQIVND (reference sequence). CDR3 length equals 16 residues. CDR3 sequence reads: CATQRTGVAANEKLFF. The CDR3 region has the DNA TGTGCCACTCAACGGACAGGGGTAGCGGCTAATGAAAAACTGTTTTTT.

This chain connects TRBV30 to TRBJ1-2; possible D gene TRBD1, 5 bases. Trimming removed 6 bases from V and 6 bases from J, with 14 bases in between. The germline gives CDR1 GTSNPN, CDR2 SVGIG (reference sequence). The CDR3 is 12 residues long. CDR3 coding DNA: TGTGCCTGCAGGGTGGGTTTTGATGGCTACACCTTC. It encodes CACRVGFDGYTF.

J is TRBJ1-5 and V is TRBV16; 7 bases are shared with TRBD1. Trimming took 7 bases from V and 4 from J; bases not matched to a gene: 10. This CDR3 is 15 amino acids long. Germline CDR1 KGHSY, CDR2 FQNENV. The CDR3 nucleotides are TGTGCCAGCACCTCGAGGGGGACAGTTAATCAGCCCCAGCATTTT. Its protein is CASTSRGTVNQPQHF.

V is TRBV13 and J is TRBJ1-1; D possibly corresponds to TRBD1 (5 bases). Trimming took 5 bases from V and 11 from J, leaving 15 bases between them. The CDR3 totals 12 residues. The germline gives CDR1 PRHDT, CDR2 FYEKMQ (reference sequence). CDR3 protein: CASSLQWGDAFF. CDR3 nucleotides: TGTGCCAGCAGCCTTCAGTGGGGGGACGCTTTCTTT.

The genes are TRBV5-1 and TRBJ2-7, with D perhaps TRBD1 (5 bases). Germline V lookup: CDR1 SGHRS, CDR2 YFSETQ. The CDR3 loop spans 16 amino acids. Trimming shortened V by 2 bases and J by 2 bases, and 17 bases separated the two germline ends. In DNA, the CDR3 is TGCGCCAGCAGCTTATCAGGGCTGCTGGTCACCTACGAGCAGTACTTC. As protein: CASSLSGLLVTYEQYF.

This sequence joins TRBV28 and TRBJ1-5; D is possibly TRBD1 (6 bases). Trimming shortened V by 2 bases and J by 6 bases, and 26 bases separated the two germline ends. The germline V gene has CDR1 MDHEN and CDR2 SYDVKM. The CDR3 contains 19 residues. This chain's CDR3 is CASSLRLLHRGAVGQPQHF. In DNA, the CDR3 is TGTGCCAGCAGTTTACGTCTCTTGCACCGGGGGGCAGTGGGTCAGCCCCAGCATTTT.

The chain recombines TRBV7-9 with TRBJ1-2; 10 nucleotides match TRBD1. V lost 7 bases, J lost 4 bases, and 12 bases stayed unmatched. Germline CDR1 is SEHNR and CDR2 is FQNEAQ (reference sequence). CDR3 size: 16 residues. Written as DNA, the CDR3 is TGTGCCAGCAACCTCGGGTACGGGACAGGGGTCTATGGCTACACCTTC. It specifies CASNLGYGTGVYGYTF.

The V call is TRBV28, the J call TRBJ2-7; D is ambiguous. Trimming removed 2 bases at V and 0 bases at J, with 14 bases between. Germline V CDR1 and CDR2: MDHEN, SYDVKM. The CDR3 has 16 amino acids. CDR3 residues: CASSLLSHPGSYEQYF. The CDR3 DNA is TGTGCCAGCAGTTTACTATCCCACCCCGGCTCCTACGAGCAGTACTTC.

The rearrangement uses TRBV6-1 and TRBJ1-2; D call uncertain. Germline CDR1 reads MNHNS; CDR2 reads SASEGT. V gave up 8 bases and J gave up 2 bases, with 18 bases separating them. This CDR3 is 15 amino acids long. The CDR3 here is CASFGRNPLNYGYTF. The CDR3, as DNA: TGTGCCAGCTTTGGCCGCAACCCCTTAAACTATGGCTACACCTTC.

The CDR3 DNA follows: TGCGCCAGCAGCCCCGGCAGGGGGGAACAGCCCCAGCATTTT. As protein: CASSPGRGEQPQHF. This chain joins TRBV5-1 and TRBJ1-5, with 7 bases lining up with TRBD1. J gave up 7 bases and V 4 bases, and 8 bases lay outside the gene matches. The CDR3 covers 14 residues. Germline V lookup: CDR1 SGHRS, CDR2 YFSETQ.

The chain is built from TRBV19 and TRBJ2-2; TRBD1 aligns across 7 bases. The CDR3 loop spans 14 amino acids. J lost 4 bases, V lost 11 bases, and 10 bases had no gene match. Germline-derived CDR1 and CDR2 are LNHDA and SQIVND (reference sequence). Here the CDR3 reads CAGRETGTTGELFF. CDR3 bases: TGTGCCGGCCGTGAGACAGGGACCACCGGGGAGCTGTTTTTT.

The gene calls are TRBV30 and TRBJ1-2; D uncertain. Germline V CDR1 and CDR2: GTSNPN, SVGIG (reference sequence). The V end lost 2 bases, the J end lost 14 bases, and 33 bases lay between the germline ends. The CDR3 length is 17 residues. CDR3 residues: CAWSSKNHELETRRSTF. The DNA for the CDR3 is TGTGCCTGGAGTAGTAAAAACCACGAATTGGAGACCCGACGGTCTACCTTC.

This chain joins TRBV9 and TRBJ2-7, with 9 bases matching TRBD1. V dropped 2 bases and J dropped 5; count of bases not matched to a gene: 11. Germline assignment: CDR1 SGDLS and CDR2 YYNGEE. The CDR3 loop spans 16 amino acids. The CDR3 coding sequence is TGTGCCAGCAGCGTTCAACCGGGACAGGGTTTCCACGAGCAGTACTTC. It specifies CASSVQPGQGFHEQYF.